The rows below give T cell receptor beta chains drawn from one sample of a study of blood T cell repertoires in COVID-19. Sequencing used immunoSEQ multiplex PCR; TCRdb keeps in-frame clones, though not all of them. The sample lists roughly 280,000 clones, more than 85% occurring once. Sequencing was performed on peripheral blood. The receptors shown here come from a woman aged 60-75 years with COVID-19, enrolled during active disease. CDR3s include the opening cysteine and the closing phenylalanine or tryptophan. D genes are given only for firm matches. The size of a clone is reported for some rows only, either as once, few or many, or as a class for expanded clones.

DNA: TGTGCCAGCAACCGGGACAGGGGGCATAATGAAGCTTTCTTT
CDR3: CASNRDRGHNEAFF
size: NA
V: TRBV21-1
J: TRBJ1-1
D: NA

DNA: TGTGCCAGCAGCTCACCGTCGTTACAGGGCGAGATTGATGGCTACACCTTC
CDR3: CASSSPSLQGEIDGYTF
size: once
V: TRBV11-2
J: TRBJ1-2
D: NA

DNA: TGTGCCACCAGCAGAGGGCCCTTCTCACCGGGACAGTTACGTGAGACCCAGTACTTC
CDR3: CATSRGPFSPGQLRETQYF
size: NA
V: TRBV15
J: TRBJ2-5
D: TRBD1

DNA: TGCGCCAGCAGCGGCCGGGACAGGAACACCGGGGAGCTGTTTTTT
CDR3: CASSGRDRNTGELFF
size: NA
V: TRBV5-1
J: TRBJ2-2
D: TRBD1

DNA: TGTGCCAGCAGTCGCCGGGGAGCAGGGGGTAACTATGGCTACACCTTC
CDR3: CASSRRGAGGNYGYTF
size: NA
V: TRBV25-1
J: TRBJ1-2
D: TRBD1

DNA: TGTGCCTGGAGTGCGGGGACAGGAGCCTACGAGCAGTACTTC
CDR3: CAWSAGTGAYEQYF
size: few
V: TRBV30
J: TRBJ2-7
D: TRBD1

DNA: TGTGCCAGCAGTTTACCAGGGAGGTTCATGCCCCAGCATTTT
CDR3: CASSLPGRFMPQHF
size: NA
V: TRBV28
J: TRBJ1-5
D: NA

DNA: TGTGCCAGCAGTTTATCGAACAGAAATTCACCCCTCCACTTT
CDR3: CASSLSNRNSPLHF
size: NA
V: TRBV27
J: TRBJ1-6
D: NA

DNA: TGCGCCAGCAGAGATCCAGGGGAGTTTAGCTACGAGCAGTACTTC
CDR3: CASRDPGEFSYEQYF
size: NA
V: TRBV5-1
J: TRBJ2-7
D: NA

DNA: TGTGCCAGTAGTATCCCACAGGGGACCGGGGAGCTGTTTTTT
CDR3: CASSIPQGTGELFF
size: NA
V: TRBV19
J: TRBJ2-2
D: TRBD1

DNA: TGTGCCAGCAGCTTAACGGCAGGAACAGATACGCAGTATTTT
CDR3: CASSLTAGTDTQYF
size: NA
V: TRBV7-3
J: TRBJ2-3
D: NA

DNA: TGCGCCAGCAGCCGCGGGGACCTCTCCTACGAGCAGTACTTC
CDR3: CASSRGDLSYEQYF
size: NA
V: TRBV5-1
J: TRBJ2-7
D: NA

DNA: TGTGCCAGTTCAGAAGGGGGTCCTGGTCAGCCCCAGCATTTT
CDR3: CASSEGGPGQPQHF
size: NA
V: TRBV19
J: TRBJ1-5
D: NA

DNA: TGCGCCAGCAGCCTGTCAGACAGAAATAATTCACCCCTCCACTTT
CDR3: CASSLSDRNNSPLHF
size: NA
V: TRBV5-1
J: TRBJ1-6
D: NA

DNA: TGTGCCAGCAGCTTAACAGGGGTGGGCACTGAAGCTTTCTTT
CDR3: CASSLTGVGTEAFF
size: NA
V: TRBV7-8
J: TRBJ1-1
D: TRBD1

DNA: TGTGCCAGCAGCTCGCCCCAGACTCCGGGAGGTCTCTACGAGCAGTACTTC
CDR3: CASSSPQTPGGLYEQYF
size: NA
V: TRBV13
J: TRBJ2-7
D: TRBD2

DNA: TGTGCCAGCAGTTTATCCCGGACTAGCGGGAGGGAGAGATTTTCCACAGATACGCAGTATTTT
CDR3: CASSLSRTSGRERFSTDTQYF
size: once
V: TRBV28
J: TRBJ2-3
D: TRBD2

DNA: TGTGCCAGTAGTATTTGGCGGGCCGGTGAGGTAAGGAATGAGCAGTTCTTC
CDR3: CASSIWRAGEVRNEQFF
size: NA
V: TRBV19
J: TRBJ2-1
D: NA

DNA: TGTGCCAGCAGCTTAGGGACAGGCAATGAGCAGTTCTTC
CDR3: CASSLGTGNEQFF
size: few
V: TRBV13
J: TRBJ2-1
D: NA

DNA: TGTGCCTGGAGTGTTTGGGGCCCTAGCGGAGGGGACAATGAGCAGTTCTTC
CDR3: CAWSVWGPSGGDNEQFF
size: few
V: TRBV30
J: TRBJ2-1
D: TRBD2

DNA: TGTGCCAGCAGCTTAGGGACTGGTTACAATGAGCAGTTCTTC
CDR3: CASSLGTGYNEQFF
size: NA
V: TRBV13
J: TRBJ2-1
D: NA

DNA: TGTGCCACCGGGGGTTTTGCATCGTCCGAGCAGTACTTC
CDR3: CATGGFASSEQYF
size: NA
V: TRBV6-5
J: TRBJ2-7
D: NA

DNA: TGTGCCAGCAGCGTACGGGAAGGAGGGAGAAGGACCTACAATGAGCAGTTCTTC
CDR3: CASSVREGGRRTYNEQFF
size: NA
V: TRBV9
J: TRBJ2-1
D: NA

DNA: TGTGCCAGCAGTTACAGGCGGGGGGTTCCCTACAATGAGCAGTTCTTC
CDR3: CASSYRRGVPYNEQFF
size: NA
V: TRBV6-5
J: TRBJ2-1
D: TRBD2

DNA: TGCGCCAGCAGCTTTAGCGGGAGTAAGCAAGAGACCCAGTACTTC
CDR3: CASSFSGSKQETQYF
size: once
V: TRBV5-1
J: TRBJ2-5
D: TRBD2

DNA: TGTGCCAGCAGTTTGGGAGGGGGACAGGGCAGGTCCCAGCATTTT
CDR3: CASSLGGGQGRSQHF
size: NA
V: TRBV28
J: TRBJ1-5
D: TRBD1

DNA: TGTGCCACCAGCAGAGATACAGGGGTCCACGAGCAGTACTTC
CDR3: CATSRDTGVHEQYF
size: NA
V: TRBV15
J: TRBJ2-7
D: TRBD1

DNA: TGTGCCAGCACCCGCCAAAGAGCCAATGGCTACACCTTC
CDR3: CASTRQRANGYTF
size: many
V: TRBV7-9
J: TRBJ1-2
D: NA

DNA: TGTGCCAGCAGCGTAGTTCCCCCGGGGGGGGCGAACACCGGGGAGCTGTTTTTT
CDR3: CASSVVPPGGANTGELFF
size: NA
V: TRBV9
J: TRBJ2-2
D: TRBD2

DNA: TGTGCCACCAGCAGAGACGGAGCGGGAGGTCTGACAGATACGCAGTATTTT
CDR3: CATSRDGAGGLTDTQYF
size: NA
V: TRBV15
J: TRBJ2-3
D: TRBD2

DNA: TGTGCCAGCAGCTTCAACAGGGGTAGCACAGATACGCAGTATTTT
CDR3: CASSFNRGSTDTQYF
size: NA
V: TRBV4-2
J: TRBJ2-3
D: TRBD1

DNA: TGTGCCAGCAGCCCTCCCGGGGTTAGTTCACCCCTCCACTTT
CDR3: CASSPPGVSSPLHF
size: NA
V: TRBV3-1/TRBV3-2
J: TRBJ1-6
D: NA

DNA: TGCGCCAGCAGCCTCCAAACCGGGACTAGCGGCTACGAGCAGTACTTC
CDR3: CASSLQTGTSGYEQYF
size: NA
V: TRBV4-3
J: TRBJ2-7
D: TRBD2

DNA: TGCAGCGTTTACAGGGCGGTAGATACGCAGTATTTT
CDR3: CSVYRAVDTQYF
size: once
V: TRBV29-1
J: TRBJ2-3
D: NA

DNA: TGTGCCACCAAGACAGGGCTGCCCCTCCACTTT
CDR3: CATKTGLPLHF
size: few
V: TRBV28
J: TRBJ1-6
D: TRBD1

DNA: TGTGCCAGCAGCCTTCCGAGGCAGCCCCAGCATTTT
CDR3: CASSLPRQPQHF
size: NA
V: TRBV6-5
J: TRBJ1-5
D: NA

DNA: TGTGCCAGTAGTATACCCATGGGTAGCGGGAGCAGCGATGAGCAGTTCTTC
CDR3: CASSIPMGSGSSDEQFF
size: NA
V: TRBV19
J: TRBJ2-1
D: TRBD2

DNA: TGCGCCAGCAGCCTAGCAGGGGTCCCGAGCTCTGGGGCCAACGTCCTGACTTTC
CDR3: CASSLAGVPSSGANVLTF
size: few
V: TRBV5-1
J: TRBJ2-6
D: NA

DNA: TGTGCCTGGAGGGGACAAGATTATCAGCCCCAGCATTTT
CDR3: CAWRGQDYQPQHF
size: NA
V: TRBV30
J: TRBJ1-5
D: NA

DNA: TGCAGTGCTAGTGGTCGCTCGGGGGGCAACACAGATACGCAGTATTTT
CDR3: CSASGRSGGNTDTQYF
size: NA
V: TRBV20-1
J: TRBJ2-3
D: NA

DNA: TGTGCCAGCAGCCAAGATTGGGACAACTCTGGGGCCAACGTCCTGACTTTC
CDR3: CASSQDWDNSGANVLTF
size: NA
V: TRBV4-2
J: TRBJ2-6
D: NA

DNA: TGTGCCAGCAGCTTAGCGAAGGGACAGGGTGGCACCGGGGAGCTGTTTTTT
CDR3: CASSLAKGQGGTGELFF
size: NA
V: TRBV7-9
J: TRBJ2-2
D: TRBD1

DNA: TGCGCCAGCAGCCCCGGGGGGAGCGGGAGTGGAGCCTACGAGCAGTACTTC
CDR3: CASSPGGSGSGAYEQYF
size: NA
V: TRBV5-1
J: TRBJ2-7
D: TRBD2

DNA: TGTGCCAGCAGCCTTAATTCGGTCTCTGGAAACACCATATATTTT
CDR3: CASSLNSVSGNTIYF
size: NA
V: TRBV7-8
J: TRBJ1-3
D: NA

DNA: TGTGCCAGCAGCTTAGGAGGGACAGGGAGTAACTATGGCTACACCTTC
CDR3: CASSLGGTGSNYGYTF
size: few
V: TRBV7-9
J: TRBJ1-2
D: TRBD1